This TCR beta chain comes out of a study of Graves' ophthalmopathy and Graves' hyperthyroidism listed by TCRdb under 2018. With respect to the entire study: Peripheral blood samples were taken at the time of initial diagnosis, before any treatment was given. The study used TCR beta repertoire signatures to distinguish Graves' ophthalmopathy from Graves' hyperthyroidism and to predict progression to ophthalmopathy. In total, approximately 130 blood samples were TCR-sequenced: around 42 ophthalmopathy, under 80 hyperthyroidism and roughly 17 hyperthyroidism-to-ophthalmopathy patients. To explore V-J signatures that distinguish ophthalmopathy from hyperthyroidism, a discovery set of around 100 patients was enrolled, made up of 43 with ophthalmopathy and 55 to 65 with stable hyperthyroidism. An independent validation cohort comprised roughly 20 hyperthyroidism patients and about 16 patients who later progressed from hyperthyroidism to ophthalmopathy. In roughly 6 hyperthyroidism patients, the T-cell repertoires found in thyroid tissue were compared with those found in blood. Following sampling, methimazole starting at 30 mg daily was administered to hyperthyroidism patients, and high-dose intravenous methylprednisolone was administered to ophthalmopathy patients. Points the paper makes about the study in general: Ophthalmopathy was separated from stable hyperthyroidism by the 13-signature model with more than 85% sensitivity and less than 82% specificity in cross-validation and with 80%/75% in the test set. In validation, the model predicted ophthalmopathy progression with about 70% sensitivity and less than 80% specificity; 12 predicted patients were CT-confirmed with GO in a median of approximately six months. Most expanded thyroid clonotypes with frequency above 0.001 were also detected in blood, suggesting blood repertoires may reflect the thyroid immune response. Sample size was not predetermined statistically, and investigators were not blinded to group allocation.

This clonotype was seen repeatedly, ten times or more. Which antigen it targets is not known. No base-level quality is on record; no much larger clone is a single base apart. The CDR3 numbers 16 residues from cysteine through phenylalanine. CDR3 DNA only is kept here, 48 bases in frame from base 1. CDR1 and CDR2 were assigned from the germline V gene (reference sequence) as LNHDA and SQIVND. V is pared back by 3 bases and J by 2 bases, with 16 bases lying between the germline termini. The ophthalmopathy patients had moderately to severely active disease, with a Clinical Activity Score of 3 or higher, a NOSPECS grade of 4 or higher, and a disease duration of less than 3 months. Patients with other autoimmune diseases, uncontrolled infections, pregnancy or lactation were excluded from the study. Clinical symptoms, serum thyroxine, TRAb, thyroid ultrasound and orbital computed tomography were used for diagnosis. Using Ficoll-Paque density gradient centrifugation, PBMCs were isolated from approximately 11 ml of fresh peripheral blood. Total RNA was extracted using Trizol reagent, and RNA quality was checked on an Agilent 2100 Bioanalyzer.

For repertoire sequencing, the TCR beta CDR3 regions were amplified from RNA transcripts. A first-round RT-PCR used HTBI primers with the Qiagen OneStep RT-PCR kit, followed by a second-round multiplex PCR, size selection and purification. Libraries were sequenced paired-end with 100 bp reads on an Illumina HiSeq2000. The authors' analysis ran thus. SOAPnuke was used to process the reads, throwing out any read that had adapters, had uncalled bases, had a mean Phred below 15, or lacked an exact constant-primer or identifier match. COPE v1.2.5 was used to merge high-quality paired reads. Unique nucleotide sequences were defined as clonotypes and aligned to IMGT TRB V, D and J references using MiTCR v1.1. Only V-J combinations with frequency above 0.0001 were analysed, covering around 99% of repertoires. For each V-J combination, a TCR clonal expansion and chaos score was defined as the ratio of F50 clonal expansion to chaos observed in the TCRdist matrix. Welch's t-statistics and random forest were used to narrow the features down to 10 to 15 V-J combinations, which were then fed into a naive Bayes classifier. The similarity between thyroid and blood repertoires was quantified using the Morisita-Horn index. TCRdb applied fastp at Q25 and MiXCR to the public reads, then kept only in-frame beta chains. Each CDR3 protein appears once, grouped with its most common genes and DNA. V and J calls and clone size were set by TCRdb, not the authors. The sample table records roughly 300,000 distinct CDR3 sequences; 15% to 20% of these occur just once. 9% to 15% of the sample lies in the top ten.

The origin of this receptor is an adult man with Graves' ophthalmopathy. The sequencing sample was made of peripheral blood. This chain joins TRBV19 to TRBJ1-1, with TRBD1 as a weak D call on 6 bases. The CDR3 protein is CASSMGGTRRNTEAFF. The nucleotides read TGTGCCAGTAGTATGGGGGGCACACGGCGAAACACTGAAGCTTTCTTT.